Below are 30 T cell receptor beta chains sequenced from a single sample in a study of cytomegalovirus exposure and HLA in healthy donors. Method: immunoSEQ multiplex PCR; TCRdb's copy keeps in-frame clones and lacks some. The repertoire holds about 150,000 clones, with about 94% as singletons. Sequencing input: PBMCs. Receptors were obtained from a man between 18 and 29 years old in good health and CMV-seropositive.

This chain connects TRBV4-1 to TRBJ1-1; D perhaps matches TRBD1 (6 bases). Per the germline V gene, CDR1 is MGHRA and CDR2 is YSYEKL. CDR3 length: 13 residues. V was clipped by 1 base and J by 8 bases, with 11 bases between them. The chain's CDR3 is CASSQVRGTEAFF. CDR3 coding DNA: TGCGCCAGCAGCCAAGTTAGGGGGACGGAAGCTTTCTTT.

The chain uses TRBV7-9 and TRBJ1-1; 8 nucleotides agree with TRBD1. The CDR3 spans 14 residues. The V segment lost 5 bases and the J segment 5 bases; nucleotides outside the gene matches: 7. From germline, CDR1 is SEHNR and CDR2 FQNEAQ (reference sequence). CDR3 nucleotides: TGTGCCAGCAGCCCGACAGGGGTACGGACTGAAGCTTTCTTT. Protein: CASSPTGVRTEAFF. Together with reference TRBV7-9 and TRBJ1-1, the CDR3 gives the full variable domain: DTGVSQNPRHKITKRGQNVTFRCDPISEHNRLYWYRQTLGQGPEFLTYFQNEAQLEKSRLLSDRFSAERPKGSFSTLEIQRTEQGDSAMYLCASSPTGVRTEAFFGQGTRLTVV.

The V and J genes are TRBV18 and TRBJ2-1, with 10 bases matching TRBD2. The CDR3 loop spans 15 amino acids. V shed 3 bases, J shed 6 bases, and the junction held 5 bases outside the gene matches. The germline V gene encodes CDR1 KGHSH and CDR2 LQKENI. The CDR3 spells CASSPPSGSGNEQFF. The CDR3 DNA sequence: TGTGCCAGCTCACCTCCTAGCGGGAGTGGCAATGAGCAGTTCTTC.

The CDR3 sequence: CASSVTSGISTDTQYF. The CDR3 nucleotides are TGTGCCAGCAGCGTCACTAGCGGGATTAGCACAGATACGCAGTATTTT. This chain joins TRBV9 and TRBJ2-3; 10 positions match TRBD2. Germline V gene lookup returns CDR1 SGDLS and CDR2 YYNGEE. Trimming at V came to 2 bases and at J to 0 bases, leaving 3 bases not matched to a gene. The length of the CDR3 is 16 residues.

V usage is TRBV11-2 and J usage is TRBJ2-3; a possible D gene is TRBD2 (6 bases). The ends were cut back, 5 bases at V and 1 base at J, with 25 bases in the middle. Germline values: CDR1 SGHAT, CDR2 FQNNGV. The CDR3 sequence is 19 residues long. CDR3 in amino acids: CASSKSLQGGHLRTDTQYF. As DNA, the CDR3 is TGTGCCAGCAGCAAGTCGTTGCAGGGAGGACACTTGCGCACAGATACGCAGTATTTT.

This chain joins TRBV19 and TRBJ2-3, with TRBD1 identical over 9 bases. Germline V gene lookup returns CDR1 LNHDA and CDR2 SQIVND (reference sequence). The V segment lost 9 bases and the J segment 6 bases; nucleotides outside the gene matches: 10. CDR3 length: 14 residues. CDR3 protein: CASTQGAALDTQYF. In nucleotides, the CDR3 is TGTGCCAGCACACAGGGGGCCGCCTTGGATACGCAGTATTTT.

The chain is built from TRBV4-1 and TRBJ2-1, with D perhaps matching TRBD2 (5 bases). There are 13 residues in the CDR3. Deletions cut 1 base from V and 6 bases from J, with 7 bases between. CDR1 is MGHRA, CDR2 YSYEKL, per germline. CDR3: CASSQGSGNEQFF. The CDR3 DNA reads TGCGCCAGCAGCCAAGGGAGCGGCAATGAGCAGTTCTTC.

CDR3 DNA sequence: TGTGCCAGCAGACACCTCACTGAAGCTTTCTTT. Translated: CASRHLTEAFF. The rearrangement uses TRBV28 and TRBJ1-1, with D unclear. CDR1 MDHEN and CDR2 SYDVKM come from the germline V gene. V was pared by 6 bases and J by 4 bases, with 6 bases between. The CDR3 length is 11 residues.

The V call is TRBV27, the J call TRBJ2-1; TRBD2 matches at 7 bases. V trimming: 2 bases; J trimming: 4 bases; junction bases outside the gene matches: 8. Germline V gene sequence: CDR1 MNHEY, CDR2 SMNVEV (reference sequence). The CDR3 covers 16 residues. The CDR3 reads CASSLDLVGGYNEQFF. The CDR3 nucleotides read TGTGCCAGCAGTTTAGACCTGGTGGGGGGGTACAATGAGCAGTTCTTC.

The chain has TRBV5-5 and TRBJ2-5; no reliable D call. The CDR3 contains 13 residues. The germline V gene encodes CDR1 SGHKS and CDR2 YYEKEE (reference sequence). V shed 4 bases and J shed 1 base, with 8 bases lying between them. The CDR3 DNA reads as TGTGCCAGCAGCACCGACATCCAAGAGACCCAGTACTTC. Translating gives CASSTDIQETQYF.

This rearrangement joins TRBV5-5 to TRBJ1-2, with TRBD1 matching 8 bases. V shed 1 base and J 3 bases; nucleotides not matched to a gene: 20. The CDR3 contains 20 residues. Germline V gives CDR1 SGHKS, CDR2 YYEKEE (reference sequence). CDR3 loop: CASSLYGLELRPTGDYGYTF. Written as DNA, the CDR3 is TGTGCCAGCAGCTTGTATGGACTCGAATTACGCCCGACAGGGGACTATGGCTACACCTTC.

The V and J genes are TRBV30 and TRBJ2-3; 15 nucleotides agree with TRBD2. Germline trimming cut 2 bases from V and 6 bases from J; bases unmatched to any gene: 6. The length of the CDR3 is 16 residues. Germline V gene sequence: CDR1 GTSNPN, CDR2 SVGIG (reference sequence). The CDR3 sequence: CAWSLGLAGGGDTQYF. DNA of the CDR3: TGTGCCTGGAGTCTAGGACTAGCGGGAGGGGGGGATACGCAGTATTTT.

This chain links TRBV11-2 with TRBJ2-5, with 7 bases that match TRBD2. Per the germline V gene, CDR1 is SGHAT and CDR2 is FQNNGV. V was clipped by 5 bases and J by 7 bases; unmatched bases: 4. The CDR3 spans 12 residues. The CDR3 region has the DNA TGTGCCAGCAGCCAAAGCGGGGTGACCCAGTACTTC. Amino acid sequence: CASSQSGVTQYF.

The V gene is TRBV5-1, the J gene TRBJ2-7, with TRBD1 matching over 10 bases. Per germline, CDR1 SGHRS and CDR2 YFSETQ. Germline trimming cut 0 bases from V and 3 bases from J; bases unmatched to any gene: 3. This CDR3 comprises 15 residues. Here the CDR3 reads CASSLVWTGGYEQYF. The CDR3 DNA is TGCGCCAGCAGCTTGGTTTGGACAGGGGGCTACGAGCAGTACTTC.

This rearrangement joins TRBV29-1 to TRBJ2-1, with 10 bases fitting TRBD2. This CDR3 spans 15 amino acids. Germline V gene sequence: CDR1 SQVTM, CDR2 ANQGSEA. With V trimmed by 6 bases and J by 3 bases, 8 bases remained unmatched. This CDR3 reads CSVATGTSVYNEQFF. CDR3 bases: TGCAGCGTCGCCACCGGGACTAGCGTCTACAATGAGCAGTTCTTC.

J is TRBJ2-5 and V is TRBV2, with 7 nucleotides matching TRBD1. Germline V gives CDR1 SNHLY, CDR2 FYNNEI. V lost 3 bases, J lost 10 bases, and 5 bases stayed unmatched. CDR3 length: 12 amino acids. This CDR3 is CASSDYRGDQYF. In DNA form, the CDR3 reads TGTGCCAGCAGTGATTACAGGGGAGACCAGTACTTC.

The chain is built from TRBV6-1 and TRBJ2-3; possibly TRBD1 for D (6 bases). This CDR3 has 15 amino acids. Trimming shortened V by 1 base and J by 3 bases, and 11 bases separated the two germline ends. Germline V lookup: CDR1 MNHNS, CDR2 SASEGT. As DNA, the CDR3 is TGTGCCAGCAGTGAAGTTTGGACAGTGACAGATACGCAGTATTTT. Translating gives CASSEVWTVTDTQYF.

The rearrangement links TRBV6-5 to TRBJ2-7, with a tentative D call TRBD2 (7 bases). V lost 6 bases and J lost 2, with 14 bases in between. This CDR3 is 14 amino acids long. The germline CDR1 and CDR2 sequences are MNHEY and SVGAGI. DNA for the CDR3: TGTGCCAGCAGCACTAAGGGGGGGCCCTACGAGCAGTACTTC. Translating it yields CASSTKGGPYEQYF.

This sequence joins TRBV2 and TRBJ1-2; 8 nucleotides match TRBD1. The CDR3 spans 12 residues. Trimming removed 6 bases from V and 6 bases from J; junction bases left unmatched: 3. Germline CDR1 reads SNHLY; CDR2 reads FYNNEI. The CDR3 DNA sequence: TGTGCCAGCAGCCGACAGGGGAATGGCTACACCTTC. Translating gives CASSRQGNGYTF.

The rearrangement joins TRBV18 to TRBJ1-3, with 8 bases matching TRBD1. J lost 0 bases, V lost 4 bases, and 2 bases had no gene match. The CDR3 has 15 residues. CDR1 KGHSH and CDR2 LQKENI come from the germline V gene. The CDR3 DNA reads as TGTGCCAGCTCACAGGGGACAGGCTCTGGAAACACCATATATTTT. The encoded protein is CASSQGTGSGNTIYF.

The chain recombines TRBV29-1 with TRBJ2-2; 7 bases fit TRBD1. CDR1 is SQVTM, CDR2 ANQGSEA, per germline. With V trimmed by 8 bases and J by 5 bases, 8 bases remained unmatched. CDR3 length: 13 residues. The CDR3 sequence is CSITGTATGELFF. CDR3 in DNA: TGCAGCATAACCGGGACAGCGACCGGGGAGCTGTTTTTT.

The chain is built from TRBV18 and TRBJ1-1; tentative D call: TRBD1 (6 bases). This CDR3 has 14 residues. CDR1 and CDR2 from the germline V gene are KGHSH and LQKENI. Between the trimmed V and J ends, which lost 2 bases and 4 bases, there was a span of 11 bases. The CDR3 DNA is TGTGCCAGCTCACCATTGAGGGACACCACTGAAGCTTTCTTT. Protein: CASSPLRDTTEAFF.

The rearrangement links TRBV7-9 to TRBJ2-7; 9 bases line up with TRBD2. V lost 5 bases to trimming and J lost 3 bases; unmatched junction nucleotides: 8. Germline V gives CDR1 SEHNR, CDR2 FQNEAQ (reference sequence). This CDR3 contains 15 residues. The CDR3 DNA follows: TGTGCCAGCAGCACAACAAGACTAGCGGACTACGAGCAGTACTTC. Its protein is CASSTTRLADYEQYF.

V gene TRBV27 combines with J gene TRBJ2-3; maybe TRBD2 (6 bases). From germline, CDR1 is MNHEY and CDR2 SMNVEV (reference sequence). The CDR3 is 15 residues long. The V and J ends lost 0 bases and 2 bases respectively, with 9 bases between them. DNA for the CDR3: TGTGCCAGCAGTTTATCTGGGGGGTACACAGATACGCAGTATTTT. Translating gives CASSLSGGYTDTQYF.

Only a few counts were recorded for this clone. The rearrangement uses TRBV5-1 and TRBJ1-2, with a weak D call TRBD1 (5 bases). Trimming removed 7 bases from V and 0 bases from J, with 10 bases in between. The CDR3 sequence is 13 residues long. Germline V gives CDR1 SGHRS, CDR2 YFSETQ. The CDR3 nucleotides are TGCGCCAGCGAGACAGCCCCTAACTATGGCTACACCTTC. This translates into CASETAPNYGYTF.

In the case of this clone: Compared with germline, one end of the junction differs, possibly owing to a read error. The chain is built from TRBV15 and TRBJ2-7; perhaps D is TRBD1 or TRBD2 (8 bases each). Looked up from germline, CDR1 is LNHNV and CDR2 is YYDKDF (reference sequence). The CDR3 is 16 residues long. The CDR3 sequence: CATSRDRGLVTYEQYF. CDR3 coding DNA: TGTGCCACCAGCCGAGACAGGGGACTAGTTACCTACGAGCAGTACTTC.

This chain uses TRBV4-2 with TRBJ2-1, with 14 bases lining up with TRBD2. This CDR3 is built from 16 residues. After removal of 2 bases from V and 5 bases from J, the junction contained 2 bases not matched to a gene. CDR1 and CDR2 (germline): LGHNA, YNFKEQ. CDR3 DNA: TGTGCCAGCAGCCAACCGGGACTAGCGGGAGACAATGAGCAGTTCTTC. Translated: CASSQPGLAGDNEQFF.

This chain uses TRBV2 with TRBJ2-7, with 7 bases matching TRBD1. The CDR3 consists of 12 residues. V lost 8 bases to trimming and J lost 5 bases; unmatched junction nucleotides: 6. Germline V gene lookup returns CDR1 SNHLY and CDR2 FYNNEI. Written as DNA, the CDR3 is TGTGCCAGCTACAGGGGAACCCACGAGCAGTACTTC. It specifies CASYRGTHEQYF.

The rearrangement joins TRBV7-8 to TRBJ2-5, with D possibly TRBD2 on 5 matching bases. The CDR3 is 13 amino acids. Trimming took off 6 bases at V and 5 bases at J, with 13 bases between the two ends. Germline CDR1 is SGHVS and CDR2 is FQNEAQ. The CDR3 nucleotides are TGTGCCAGCAGTCCCACTAGTGGGGAGACCCAGTACTTC. Translation gives CASSPTSGETQYF.

This chain joins TRBV29-1 and TRBJ2-5, with unresolved D. This CDR3 contains 11 residues. V was shortened by 5 bases and J by 1 base, with 5 bases between the two germline ends. The V gene's germline CDR1 is SQVTM and CDR2 ANQGSEA. The CDR3 sequence: CSVSFQETQYF. The CDR3 DNA reads TGCAGCGTTTCTTTCCAAGAGACCCAGTACTTC.